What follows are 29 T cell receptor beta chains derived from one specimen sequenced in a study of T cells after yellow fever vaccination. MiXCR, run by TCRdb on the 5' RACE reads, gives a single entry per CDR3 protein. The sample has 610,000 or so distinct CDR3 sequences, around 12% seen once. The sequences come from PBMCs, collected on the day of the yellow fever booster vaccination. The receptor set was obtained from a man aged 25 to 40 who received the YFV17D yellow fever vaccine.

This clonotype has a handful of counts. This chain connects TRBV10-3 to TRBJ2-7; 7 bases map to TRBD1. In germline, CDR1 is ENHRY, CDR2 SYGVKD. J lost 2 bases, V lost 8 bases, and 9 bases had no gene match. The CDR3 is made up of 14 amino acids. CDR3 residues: CAIGQEKFAYEQYF. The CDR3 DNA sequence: TGTGCCATCGGACAGGAAAAGTTTGCCTACGAGCAGTACTTC.

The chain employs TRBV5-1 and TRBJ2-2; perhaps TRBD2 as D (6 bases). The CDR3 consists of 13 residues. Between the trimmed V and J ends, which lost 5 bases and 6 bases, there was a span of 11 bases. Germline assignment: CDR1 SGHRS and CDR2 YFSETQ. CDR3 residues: CASRLAGPGELFF. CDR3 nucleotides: TGCGCCAGCAGACTAGCCGGTCCCGGGGAGCTGTTTTTT.

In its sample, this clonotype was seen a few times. CDR3 nucleotides: TGTGCCAGCAGCGCCGGGACTAGCCAAATCACAGATACGCAGTATTTT. It encodes CASSAGTSQITDTQYF. The rearrangement links TRBV9 to TRBJ2-3, with TRBD2 matching over 9 bases. The CDR3 consists of 16 residues. Germline CDR1 SGDLS, CDR2 YYNGEE. Trimming removed 3 bases from V and 2 bases from J; junction bases left unmatched: 7.

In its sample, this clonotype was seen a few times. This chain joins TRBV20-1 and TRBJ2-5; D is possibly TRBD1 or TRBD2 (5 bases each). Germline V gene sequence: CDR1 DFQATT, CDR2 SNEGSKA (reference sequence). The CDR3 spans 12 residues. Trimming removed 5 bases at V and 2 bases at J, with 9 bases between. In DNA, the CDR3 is TGCAGTGCTTCCGGGACGCAAGAGACCCAGTACTTC. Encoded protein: CSASGTQETQYF.

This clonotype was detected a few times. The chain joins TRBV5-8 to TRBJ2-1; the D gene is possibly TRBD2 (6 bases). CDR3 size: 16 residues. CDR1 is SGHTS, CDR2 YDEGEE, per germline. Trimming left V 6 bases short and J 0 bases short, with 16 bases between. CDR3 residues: CASNKGGASSYNEQFF. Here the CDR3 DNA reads TGTGCCAGCAACAAAGGAGGGGCCTCCTCCTACAATGAGCAGTTCTTC.

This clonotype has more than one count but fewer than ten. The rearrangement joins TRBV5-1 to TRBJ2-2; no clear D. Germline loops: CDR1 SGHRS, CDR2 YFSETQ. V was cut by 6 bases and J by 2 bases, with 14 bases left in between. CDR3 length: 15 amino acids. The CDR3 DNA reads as TGCGCCAGCACCTATCCCTATACCAACACCGGGGAGCTGTTTTTT. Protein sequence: CASTYPYTNTGELFF.

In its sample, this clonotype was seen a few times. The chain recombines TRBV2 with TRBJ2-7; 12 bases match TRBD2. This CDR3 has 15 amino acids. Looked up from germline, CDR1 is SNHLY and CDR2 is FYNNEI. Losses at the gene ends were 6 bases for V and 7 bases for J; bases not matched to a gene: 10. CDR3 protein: CASRRLLAGGGEQYF. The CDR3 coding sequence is TGTGCCAGCAGACGGTTGCTAGCGGGAGGGGGTGAGCAGTACTTC.

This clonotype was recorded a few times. The CDR3 here is CASSQEGGRHNEQFF. The CDR3 DNA reads as TGCGCCAGCAGCCAAGAAGGGGGCCGCCACAATGAGCAGTTCTTC. The V and J genes are TRBV4-3 and TRBJ2-1; 7 positions match TRBD1. Losses at the gene ends were 0 bases for V and 5 bases for J; bases not matched to a gene: 4. CDR1 and CDR2 (germline): LGHNA, YSLEER. The CDR3 consists of 15 residues.

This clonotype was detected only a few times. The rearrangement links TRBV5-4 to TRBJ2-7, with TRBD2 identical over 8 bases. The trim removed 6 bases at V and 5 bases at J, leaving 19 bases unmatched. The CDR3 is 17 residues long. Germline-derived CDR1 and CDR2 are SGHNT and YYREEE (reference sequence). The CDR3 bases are TGTGCCAGCACCGACTTCCCCACCGGGGCGGGAGGAAACGAGCAGTACTTC. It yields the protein CASTDFPTGAGGNEQYF. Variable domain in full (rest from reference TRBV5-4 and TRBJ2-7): ETGVTQSPTHLIKTRGQQVTLRCSSQSGHNTVSWYQQALGQGPQFIFQYYREEENGRGNFPPRFSGLQFPNYSSELNVNALELDDSALYLCASTDFPTGAGGNEQYFGPGTRLTVT.

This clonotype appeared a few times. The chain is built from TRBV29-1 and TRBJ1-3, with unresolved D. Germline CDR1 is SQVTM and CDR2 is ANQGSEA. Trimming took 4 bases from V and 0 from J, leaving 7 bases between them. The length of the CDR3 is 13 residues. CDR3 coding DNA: TGCAGCGTTGGGGCAAACTCTGGAAACACCATATATTTT. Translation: CSVGANSGNTIYF. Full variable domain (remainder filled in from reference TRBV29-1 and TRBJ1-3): SAVISQKPSRDICQRGTSLTIQCQVDSQVTMMFWYRQQPGQSLTLIATANQGSEATYESGFVIDKFPISRPNLTFSTLTVSNMSPEDSSIYLCSVGANSGNTIYFGEGSWLTVV.

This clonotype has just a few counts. The CDR3 sequence is CASSSSGSPNEQYF. CDR3 DNA sequence: TGTGCCAGCAGCTCCAGCGGGAGCCCTAACGAGCAGTACTTC. The chain links TRBV7-9 to TRBJ2-7; 8 bases are a match to TRBD2. The V gene's germline CDR1 is SEHNR and CDR2 FQNEAQ (reference sequence). With V trimmed by 4 bases and J by 5 bases, 7 bases remained unmatched. This CDR3 region has 14 residues. The full variable domain, rest sourced from reference TRBV7-9 and TRBJ2-7, is DTGVSQNPRHKITKRGQNVTFRCDPISEHNRLYWYRQTLGQGPEFLTYFQNEAQLEKSRLLSDRFSAERPKGSFSTLEIQRTEQGDSAMYLCASSSSGSPNEQYFGPGTRLTVT.

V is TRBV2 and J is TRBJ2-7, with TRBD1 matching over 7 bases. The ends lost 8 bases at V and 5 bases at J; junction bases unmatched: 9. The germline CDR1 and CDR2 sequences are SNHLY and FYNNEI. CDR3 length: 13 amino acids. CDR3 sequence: CASSPRTGDEQYF. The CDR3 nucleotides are TGTGCCAGCTCCCCGCGGACAGGAGACGAGCAGTACTTC.

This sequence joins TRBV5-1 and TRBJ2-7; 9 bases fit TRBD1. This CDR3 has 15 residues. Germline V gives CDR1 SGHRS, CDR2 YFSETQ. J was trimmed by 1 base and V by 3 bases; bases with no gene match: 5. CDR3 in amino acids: CASSSTGGRSYEQYF. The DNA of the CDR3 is TGCGCCAGCAGCTCCACAGGGGGCAGGTCCTACGAGCAGTACTTC.

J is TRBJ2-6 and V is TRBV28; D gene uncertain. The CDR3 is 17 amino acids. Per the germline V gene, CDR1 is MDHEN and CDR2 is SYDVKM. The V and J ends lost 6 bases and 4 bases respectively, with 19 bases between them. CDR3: CASSLGQGPSGANVLTF. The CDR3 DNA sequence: TGTGCCAGCAGCCTGGGTCAAGGACCGAGCGGGGCCAACGTCCTGACTTTC.

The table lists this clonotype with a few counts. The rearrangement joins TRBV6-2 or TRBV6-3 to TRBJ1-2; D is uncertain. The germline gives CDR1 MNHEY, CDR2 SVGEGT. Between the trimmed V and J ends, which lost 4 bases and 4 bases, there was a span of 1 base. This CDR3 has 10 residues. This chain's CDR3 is CASSSYGYTF. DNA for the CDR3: TGTGCCAGCAGTTCCTATGGCTACACCTTC.

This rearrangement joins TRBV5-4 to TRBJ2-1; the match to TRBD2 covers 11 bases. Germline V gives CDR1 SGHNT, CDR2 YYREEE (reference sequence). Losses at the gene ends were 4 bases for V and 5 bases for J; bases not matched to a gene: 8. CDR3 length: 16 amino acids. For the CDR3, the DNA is TGTGCCAGCAGCCCTCTTGATAGCGGGAGGGACAATGAGCAGTTCTTC. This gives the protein CASSPLDSGRDNEQFF. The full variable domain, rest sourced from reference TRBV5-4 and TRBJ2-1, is ETGVTQSPTHLIKTRGQQVTLRCSSQSGHNTVSWYQQALGQGPQFIFQYYREEENGRGNFPPRFSGLQFPNYSSELNVNALELDDSALYLCASSPLDSGRDNEQFFGPGTRLTVL.

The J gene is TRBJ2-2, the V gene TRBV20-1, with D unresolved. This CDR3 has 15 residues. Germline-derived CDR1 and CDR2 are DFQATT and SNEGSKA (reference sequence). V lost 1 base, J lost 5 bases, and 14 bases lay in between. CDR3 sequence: CSARVGSRSTGELFF. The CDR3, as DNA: TGCAGTGCTAGAGTGGGATCTAGATCGACCGGGGAGCTGTTTTTT.

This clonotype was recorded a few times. The CDR3 here is CSVLTSGANVLTF. DNA of the CDR3: TGCAGTGTTCTTACCTCTGGGGCCAACGTCCTGACTTTC. The J gene is TRBJ2-6, the V gene TRBV20-1; D gene unclear. Germline V gene sequence: CDR1 DFQATT, CDR2 SNEGSKA (reference sequence). This CDR3 spans 13 amino acids. Trimming cost V 7 bases and J 0 bases, with 7 bases left between them.

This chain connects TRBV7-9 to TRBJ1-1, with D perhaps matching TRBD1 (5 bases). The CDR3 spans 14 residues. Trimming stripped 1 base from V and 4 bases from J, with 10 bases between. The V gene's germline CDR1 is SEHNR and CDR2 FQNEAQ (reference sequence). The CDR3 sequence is CASSLDGGSTEAFF. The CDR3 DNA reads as TGTGCCAGCAGCTTAGACGGGGGAAGCACTGAAGCTTTCTTT. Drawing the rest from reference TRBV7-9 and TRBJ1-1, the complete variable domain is DTGVSQNPRHKITKRGQNVTFRCDPISEHNRLYWYRQTLGQGPEFLTYFQNEAQLEKSRLLSDRFSAERPKGSFSTLEIQRTEQGDSAMYLCASSLDGGSTEAFFGQGTRLTVV.

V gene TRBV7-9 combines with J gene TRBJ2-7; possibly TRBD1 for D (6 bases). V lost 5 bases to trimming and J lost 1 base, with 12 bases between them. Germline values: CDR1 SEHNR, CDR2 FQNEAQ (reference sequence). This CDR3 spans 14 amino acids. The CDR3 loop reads CASSLQGKSYEQYF. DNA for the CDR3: TGTGCCAGCAGCCTACAGGGAAAATCCTACGAGCAGTACTTC.

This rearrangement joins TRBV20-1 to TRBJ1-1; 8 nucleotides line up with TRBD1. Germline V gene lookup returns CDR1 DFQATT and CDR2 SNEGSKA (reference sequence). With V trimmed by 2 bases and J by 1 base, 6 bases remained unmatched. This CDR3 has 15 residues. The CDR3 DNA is TGCAGTGCTAGACTCCCTACAGGGGGGAACACTGAAGCTTTCTTT. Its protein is CSARLPTGGNTEAFF.

CDR3 sequence (DNA): TGTGCCAGCAGCTTACATCCTAGCGGGAGCGGGCCAGATACGCAGTATTTT. Translated: CASSLHPSGSGPDTQYF. The V call is TRBV7-3, the J call TRBJ2-3; 10 bases match TRBD2. V gave up 2 bases and J gave up 4 bases; unmatched junction bases: 9. Germline lookup yields CDR1 SGHTA and CDR2 FQGTGA. CDR3 length: 17 residues.

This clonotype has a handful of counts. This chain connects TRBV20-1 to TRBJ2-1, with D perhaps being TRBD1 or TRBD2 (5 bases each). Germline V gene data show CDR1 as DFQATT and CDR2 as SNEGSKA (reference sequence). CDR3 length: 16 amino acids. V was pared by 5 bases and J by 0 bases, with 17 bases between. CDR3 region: CSAYTGASTSYNEQFF. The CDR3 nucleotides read TGCAGTGCTTACACCGGGGCCTCAACCTCCTACAATGAGCAGTTCTTC.

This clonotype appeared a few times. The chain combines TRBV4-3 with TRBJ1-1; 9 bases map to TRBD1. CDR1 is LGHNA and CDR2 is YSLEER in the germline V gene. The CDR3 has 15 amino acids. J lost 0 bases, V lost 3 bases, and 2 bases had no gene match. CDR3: CASSQGQGLNTEAFF. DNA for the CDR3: TGCGCCAGCAGCCAGGGACAGGGATTGAACACTGAAGCTTTCTTT.

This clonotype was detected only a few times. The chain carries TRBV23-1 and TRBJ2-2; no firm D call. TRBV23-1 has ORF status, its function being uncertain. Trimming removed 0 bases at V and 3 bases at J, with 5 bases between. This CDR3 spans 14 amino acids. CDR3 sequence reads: CASSQSRYTGELFF. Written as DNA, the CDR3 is TGCGCCAGCAGTCAATCCCGGTACACCGGGGAGCTGTTTTTT.

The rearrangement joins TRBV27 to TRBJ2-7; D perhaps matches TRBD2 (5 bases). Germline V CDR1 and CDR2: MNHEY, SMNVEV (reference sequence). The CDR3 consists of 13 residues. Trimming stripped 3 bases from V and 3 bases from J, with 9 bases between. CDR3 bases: TGTGCCAGCAGTTTTTCGGAGGACTACGAGCAGTACTTC. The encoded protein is CASSFSEDYEQYF.

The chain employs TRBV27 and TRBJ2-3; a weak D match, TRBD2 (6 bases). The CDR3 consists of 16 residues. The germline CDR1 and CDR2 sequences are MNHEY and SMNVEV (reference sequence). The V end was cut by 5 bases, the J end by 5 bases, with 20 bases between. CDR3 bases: TGTGCCAGCAGTCCGCTTGGAGGGCCTAAGGGAGATACGCAGTATTTT. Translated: CASSPLGGPKGDTQYF.

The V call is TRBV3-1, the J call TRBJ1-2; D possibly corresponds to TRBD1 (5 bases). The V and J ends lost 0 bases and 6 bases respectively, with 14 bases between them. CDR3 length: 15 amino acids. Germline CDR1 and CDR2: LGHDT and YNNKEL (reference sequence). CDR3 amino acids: CASSQDLAGQDGYTF. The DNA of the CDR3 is TGTGCCAGCAGCCAAGATTTGGCAGGGCAGGATGGCTACACCTTC.

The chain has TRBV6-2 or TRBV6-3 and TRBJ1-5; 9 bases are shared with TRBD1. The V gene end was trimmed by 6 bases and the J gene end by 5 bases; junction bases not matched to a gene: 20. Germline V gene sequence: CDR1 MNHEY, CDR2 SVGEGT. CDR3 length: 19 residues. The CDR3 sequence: CASRKDRGGEWQLDQPQHF. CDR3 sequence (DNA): TGTGCCAGCAGGAAAGACAGGGGGGGAGAGTGGCAGCTCGATCAGCCCCAGCATTTT.